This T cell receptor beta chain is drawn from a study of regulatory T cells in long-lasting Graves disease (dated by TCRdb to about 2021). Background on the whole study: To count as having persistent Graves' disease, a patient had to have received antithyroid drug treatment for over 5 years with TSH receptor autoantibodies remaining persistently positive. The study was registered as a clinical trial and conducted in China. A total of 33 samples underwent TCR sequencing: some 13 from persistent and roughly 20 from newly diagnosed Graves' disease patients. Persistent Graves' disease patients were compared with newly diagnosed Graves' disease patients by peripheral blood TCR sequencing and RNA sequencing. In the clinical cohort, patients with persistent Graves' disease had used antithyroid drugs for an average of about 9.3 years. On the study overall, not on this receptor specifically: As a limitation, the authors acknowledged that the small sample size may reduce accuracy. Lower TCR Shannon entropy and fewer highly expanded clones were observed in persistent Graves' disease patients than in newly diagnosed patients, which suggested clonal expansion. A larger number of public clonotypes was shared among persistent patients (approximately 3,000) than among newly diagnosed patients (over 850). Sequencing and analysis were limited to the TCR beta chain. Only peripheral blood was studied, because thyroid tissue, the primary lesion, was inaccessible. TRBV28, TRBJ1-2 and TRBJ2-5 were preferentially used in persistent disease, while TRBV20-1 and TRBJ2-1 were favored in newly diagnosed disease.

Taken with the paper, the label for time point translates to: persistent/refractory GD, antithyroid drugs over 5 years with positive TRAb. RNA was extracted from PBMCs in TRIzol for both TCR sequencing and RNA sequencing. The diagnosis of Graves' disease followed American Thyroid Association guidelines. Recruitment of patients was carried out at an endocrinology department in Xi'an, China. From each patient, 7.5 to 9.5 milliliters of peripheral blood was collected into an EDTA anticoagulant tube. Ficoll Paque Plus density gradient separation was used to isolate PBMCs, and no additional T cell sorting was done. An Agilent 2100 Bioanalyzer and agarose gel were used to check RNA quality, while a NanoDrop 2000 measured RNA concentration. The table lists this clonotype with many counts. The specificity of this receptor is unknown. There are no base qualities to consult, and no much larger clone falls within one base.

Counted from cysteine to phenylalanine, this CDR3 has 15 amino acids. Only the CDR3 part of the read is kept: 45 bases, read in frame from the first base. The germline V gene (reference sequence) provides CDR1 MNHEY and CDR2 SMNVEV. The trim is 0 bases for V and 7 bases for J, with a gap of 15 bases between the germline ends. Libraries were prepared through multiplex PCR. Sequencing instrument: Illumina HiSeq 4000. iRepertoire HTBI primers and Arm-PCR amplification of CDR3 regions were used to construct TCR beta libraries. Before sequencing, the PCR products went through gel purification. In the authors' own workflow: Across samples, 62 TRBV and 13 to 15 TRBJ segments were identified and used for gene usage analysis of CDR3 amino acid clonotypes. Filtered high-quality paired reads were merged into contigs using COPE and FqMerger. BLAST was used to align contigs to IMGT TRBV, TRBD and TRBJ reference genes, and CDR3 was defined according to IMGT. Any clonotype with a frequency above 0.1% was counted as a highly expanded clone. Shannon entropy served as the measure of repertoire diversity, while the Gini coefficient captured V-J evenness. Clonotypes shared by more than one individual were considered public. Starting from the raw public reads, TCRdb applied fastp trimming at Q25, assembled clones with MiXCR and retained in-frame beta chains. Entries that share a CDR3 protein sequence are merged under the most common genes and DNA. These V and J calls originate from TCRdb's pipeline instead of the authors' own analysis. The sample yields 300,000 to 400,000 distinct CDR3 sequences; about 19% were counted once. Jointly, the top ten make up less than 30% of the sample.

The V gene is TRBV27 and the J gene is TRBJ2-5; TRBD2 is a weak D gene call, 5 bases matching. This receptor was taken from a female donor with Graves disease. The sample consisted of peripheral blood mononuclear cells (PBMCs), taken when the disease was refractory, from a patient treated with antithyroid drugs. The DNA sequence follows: TGTGCCAGCAGTTTATCGAGGTCTCTAGCACGGACCCAGTACTTC. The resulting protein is CASSLSRSLARTQYF.